Given below is one T cell receptor (beta chain) in context. The source of the sample is a study of T cell repertoires in ileal Crohn's disease. Time point of the sample: inflamed ileum from the surgical specimen. Germline CDR1 MDHEN, CDR2 SYDVKM. This CDR3 contains 12 residues. Trimming removed 6 bases at V and 4 bases at J, with 9 bases between. Produced via immunoSEQ multiplex PCR; TCRdb's table is partial and in-frame only. The sample consists of over 15,000 clones, roughly 90% of them appearing once. Material for sequencing was ileal tissue. This receptor was identified in an adult with Crohn's disease. The chain employs TRBV28 and TRBJ1-1; D is ambiguous. CDR3 region: CASRQTATEAFF. The CDR3 DNA follows: TGTGCCAGCAGGCAGACTGCCACTGAAGCTTTCTTT.